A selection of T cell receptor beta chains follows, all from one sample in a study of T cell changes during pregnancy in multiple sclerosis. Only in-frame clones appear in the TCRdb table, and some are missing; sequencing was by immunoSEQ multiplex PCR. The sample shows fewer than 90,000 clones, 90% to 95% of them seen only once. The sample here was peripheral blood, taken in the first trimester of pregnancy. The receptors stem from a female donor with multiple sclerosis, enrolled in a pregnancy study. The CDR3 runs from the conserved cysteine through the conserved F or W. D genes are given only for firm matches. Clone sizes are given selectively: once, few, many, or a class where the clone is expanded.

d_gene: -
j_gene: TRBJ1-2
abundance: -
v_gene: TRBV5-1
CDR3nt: TGCGCCAGCAGCTTGGATGGTCAGGGCGCTTTCCAGGACTATGGCTACACCTTC
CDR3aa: CASSLDGQGAFQDYGYTF

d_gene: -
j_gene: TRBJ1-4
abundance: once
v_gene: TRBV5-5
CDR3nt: TGTGCCAGCAGCCCCCGGACAGTGGGTAATGAAAAACTGTTTTTT
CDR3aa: CASSPRTVGNEKLFF

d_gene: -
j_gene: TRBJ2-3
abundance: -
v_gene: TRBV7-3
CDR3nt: TGTGCCAGCAGCTTAACAGCGGTTAGCACAGATACGCAGTATTTT
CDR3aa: CASSLTAVSTDTQYF

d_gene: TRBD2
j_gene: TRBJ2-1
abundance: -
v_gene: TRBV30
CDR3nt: TGTGCCTGGGGCAGGGCGGGAGGCCACAATGAGCAGTTCTTC
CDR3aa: CAWGRAGGHNEQFF

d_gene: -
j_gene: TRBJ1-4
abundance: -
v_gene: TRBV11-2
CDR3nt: TGTGCCAGCAGCTTACTGACAGTTGCAACTAATGAAAAACTGTTTTTT
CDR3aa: CASSLLTVATNEKLFF

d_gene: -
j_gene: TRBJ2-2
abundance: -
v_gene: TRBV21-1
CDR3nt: TGTGCCAGCAGACAGGGGTGGTTTGGCGGGGAGCTGTTTTTT
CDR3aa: CASRQGWFGGELFF

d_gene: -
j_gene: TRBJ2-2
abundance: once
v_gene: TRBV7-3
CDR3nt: TGTGCCAGCAGCCCAAACCGTTTTAGCAACACCGGGGAGCTGTTTTTT
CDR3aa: CASSPNRFSNTGELFF

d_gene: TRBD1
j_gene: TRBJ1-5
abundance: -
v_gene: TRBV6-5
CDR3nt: TGTGCCAGCAGAACGACAGGGATGAATCAGCCCCAGCATTTT
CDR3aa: CASRTTGMNQPQHF

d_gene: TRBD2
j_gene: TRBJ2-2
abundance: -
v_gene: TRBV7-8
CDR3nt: TGTGCCAGCTCGCGGGAGGCGAACACCGGGGAGCTGTTTTTT
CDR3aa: CASSREANTGELFF

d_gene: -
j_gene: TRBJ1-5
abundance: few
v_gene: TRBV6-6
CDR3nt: TGTGCCAGCAGTCAAGGGGTCTTTGGGCCCCAGCATTTT
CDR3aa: CASSQGVFGPQHF

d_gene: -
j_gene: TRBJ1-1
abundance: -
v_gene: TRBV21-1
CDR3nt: TGTGCCAGCAGCCTAGACGGGACAGACACTGAAGCTTTCTTT
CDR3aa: CASSLDGTDTEAFF

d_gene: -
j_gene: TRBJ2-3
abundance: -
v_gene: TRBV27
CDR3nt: TGTGCCAGCAGTTTAAGGTTAGGGGACACAGATACGCAGTATTTT
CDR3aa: CASSLRLGDTDTQYF

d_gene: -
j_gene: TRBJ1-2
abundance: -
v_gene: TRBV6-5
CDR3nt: TGTGCCAGCAGTTACTCGGGGGGACACTATGGCTACACCTTC
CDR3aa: CASSYSGGHYGYTF

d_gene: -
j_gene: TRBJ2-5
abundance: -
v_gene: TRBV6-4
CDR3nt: TGTGCCAGCAGTGACTTCGCGGGGCCAGGAAGGGCCCAGTACTTC
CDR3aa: CASSDFAGPGRAQYF

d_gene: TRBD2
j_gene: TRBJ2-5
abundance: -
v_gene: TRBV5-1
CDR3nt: TGCGCCAGCAGACGGACTAGCGGGAGATGGGAGACCCAGTACTTC
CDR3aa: CASRRTSGRWETQYF

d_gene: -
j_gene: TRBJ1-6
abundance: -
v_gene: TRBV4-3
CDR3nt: TGCGCCAGCAGCCAATTGAGGGTTAATTCACCCCTCCACTTT
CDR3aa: CASSQLRVNSPLHF

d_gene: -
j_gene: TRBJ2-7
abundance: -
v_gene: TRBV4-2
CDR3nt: TGTGCCAGCAGCCAAGATTTAGGAGCGCCTAGCAACGAGCAGTACTTC
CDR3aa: CASSQDLGAPSNEQYF

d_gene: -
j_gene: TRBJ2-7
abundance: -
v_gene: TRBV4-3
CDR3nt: TGCGCCAGCAGCCAAGATTCGAGCCCCGCCAACGAGCAGTACTTC
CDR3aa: CASSQDSSPANEQYF

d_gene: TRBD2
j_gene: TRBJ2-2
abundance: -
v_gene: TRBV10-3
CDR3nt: TGTGCCATCAGTGAGTCAAAGTGGGGACTAGCGAACACCGGGGAGCTGTTTTTT
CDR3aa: CAISESKWGLANTGELFF

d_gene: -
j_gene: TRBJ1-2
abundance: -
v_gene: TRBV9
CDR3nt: TGTGCCAGCAGCCCCAGGGTTGGGAATGGCTACACCTTC
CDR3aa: CASSPRVGNGYTF

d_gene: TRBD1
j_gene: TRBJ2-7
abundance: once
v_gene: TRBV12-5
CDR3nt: TGTGCTAGTGCCGTGGGACAGGCTGAGCAGTACTTC
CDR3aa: CASAVGQAEQYF

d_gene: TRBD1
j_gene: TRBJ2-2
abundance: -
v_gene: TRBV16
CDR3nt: TGTGCCAGCAGCCAATGGAGACAGGGGCGCACCGGGGAGCTGTTTTTT
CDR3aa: CASSQWRQGRTGELFF

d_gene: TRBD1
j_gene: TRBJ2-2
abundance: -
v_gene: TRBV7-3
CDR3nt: TGTGCCAGCAGCCTTCGGACAGGGGGGAACACCGGGGAGCTGTTTTTT
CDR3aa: CASSLRTGGNTGELFF

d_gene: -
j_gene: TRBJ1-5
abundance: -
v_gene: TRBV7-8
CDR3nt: TGTGCCAGCAGCTTTCTTTTGGGGCAGGGAAATCAGCCCCAGCATTTT
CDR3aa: CASSFLLGQGNQPQHF

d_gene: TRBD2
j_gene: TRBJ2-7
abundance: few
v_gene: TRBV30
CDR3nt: TGTGCCTGGATGGGACTAGCGGGTTCCAGCTCCTACGAGCAGTACTTC
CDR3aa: CAWMGLAGSSSYEQYF

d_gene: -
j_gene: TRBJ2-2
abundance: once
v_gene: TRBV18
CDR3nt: TGTGCCAGCTCACTAGCGGCGAGGACCGGGGAGCTGTTTTTT
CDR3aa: CASSLAARTGELFF

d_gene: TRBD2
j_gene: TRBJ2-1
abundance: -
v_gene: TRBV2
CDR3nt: TGTGCCAGCAGTGGACTAGCGGGGGGGAACAATGAGCAGTTCTTC
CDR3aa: CASSGLAGGNNEQFF

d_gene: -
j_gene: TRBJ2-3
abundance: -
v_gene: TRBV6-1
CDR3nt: TGTGCCAGCAGTGAGAGGGCAGGCTTCACAGATACGCAGTATTTT
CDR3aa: CASSERAGFTDTQYF

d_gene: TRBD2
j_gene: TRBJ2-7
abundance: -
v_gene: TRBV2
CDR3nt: TGTGCCACCAGCGGGAGTAGTCCATACGAGCAGTACTTC
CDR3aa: CATSGSSPYEQYF

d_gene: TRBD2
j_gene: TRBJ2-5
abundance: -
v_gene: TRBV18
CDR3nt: TGTGCCAGCTCACCACTAGCGGGGGAAGAGACCCAGTACTTC
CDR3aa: CASSPLAGEETQYF

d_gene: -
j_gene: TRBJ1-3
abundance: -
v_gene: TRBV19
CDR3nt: TGTGCCAGTAGTATGTCCCCAGGAAACACCATATATTTT
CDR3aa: CASSMSPGNTIYF

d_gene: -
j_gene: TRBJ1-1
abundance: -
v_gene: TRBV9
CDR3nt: TGTGCCAGCAGCGCATCAGGGATGGTGAACACTGAAGCTTTCTTT
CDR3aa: CASSASGMVNTEAFF

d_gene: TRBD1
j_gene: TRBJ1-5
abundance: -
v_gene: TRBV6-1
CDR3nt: TGTGCCAGCAGTGTGGACAGGCCGGGATATAGCAATCAGCCCCAGCATTTT
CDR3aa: CASSVDRPGYSNQPQHF

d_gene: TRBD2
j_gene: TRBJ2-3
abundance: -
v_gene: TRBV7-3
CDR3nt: TGTGCCAGCAGCCCTGGACTAGCGATTGGCACAGATACGCAGTATTTT
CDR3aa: CASSPGLAIGTDTQYF

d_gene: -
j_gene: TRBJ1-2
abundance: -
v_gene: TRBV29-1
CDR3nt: TGCAGCGTTGAAGATGGCAGGGGTGGTGGCTACACCTTC
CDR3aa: CSVEDGRGGGYTF

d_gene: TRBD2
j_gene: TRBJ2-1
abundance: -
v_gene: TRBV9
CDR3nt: TGTGCCAGCAGCGTAGAGGGGACTAACAGTTACAATGAGCAGTTCTTC
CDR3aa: CASSVEGTNSYNEQFF

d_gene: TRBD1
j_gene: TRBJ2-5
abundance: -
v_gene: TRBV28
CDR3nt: TGTGCCAGCAGTCCCTCGGGACAGGGGGGCCAAGAGACCCAGTACTTC
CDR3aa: CASSPSGQGGQETQYF

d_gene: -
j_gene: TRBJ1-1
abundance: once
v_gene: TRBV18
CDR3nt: TGTGCCAGCTCACCACCGGCCAGGGGGAACACTGAAGCTTTCTTT
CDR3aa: CASSPPARGNTEAFF

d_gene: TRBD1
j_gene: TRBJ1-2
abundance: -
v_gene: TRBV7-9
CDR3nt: TGTGCCAGCAGCTTGGGGGACAGGGTTGGTAGCTATGGCTACACCTTC
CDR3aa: CASSLGDRVGSYGYTF

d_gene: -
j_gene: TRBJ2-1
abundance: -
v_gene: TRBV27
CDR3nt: TGTGCCAGCAGTTTATGGGGTGGGGCGTCCTACAATGAGCAGTTCTTC
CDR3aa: CASSLWGGASYNEQFF

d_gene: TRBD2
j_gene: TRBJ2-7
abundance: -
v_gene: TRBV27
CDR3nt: TGTGCCAGCAGCGACCTAGCGGTAAGCTCCTACGAGCAGTACTTC
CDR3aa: CASSDLAVSSYEQYF

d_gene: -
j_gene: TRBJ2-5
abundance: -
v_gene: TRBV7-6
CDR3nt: TGTGCCAGCAGAAGAACAGGGTTCGATGAGACCCAGTACTTC
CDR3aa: CASRRTGFDETQYF

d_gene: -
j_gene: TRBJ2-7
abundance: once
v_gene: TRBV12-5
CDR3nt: TGTGCTAGTGGTTTGGTAGCGTCAGCACTTAACGAGCAGTACTTC
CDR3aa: CASGLVASALNEQYF

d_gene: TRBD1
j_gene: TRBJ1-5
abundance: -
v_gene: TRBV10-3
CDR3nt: TGTGCCAGCCGGATGGAGGGGGCTAGCAATCAGCCCCAGCATTTT
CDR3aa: CASRMEGASNQPQHF

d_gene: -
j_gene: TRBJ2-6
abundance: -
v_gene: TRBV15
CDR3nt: TGTGCCACCAGCGCGGACTCTGGGGCCAACGTCCTGACTTTC
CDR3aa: CATSADSGANVLTF

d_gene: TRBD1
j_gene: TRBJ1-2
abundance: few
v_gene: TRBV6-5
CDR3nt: TGTGCCAGCAGTCCACAGGGGTATACCCATGGCTACACCTTC
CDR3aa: CASSPQGYTHGYTF

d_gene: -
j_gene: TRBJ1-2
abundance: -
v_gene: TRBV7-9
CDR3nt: TGTGCCAGCAGCCATCCACGGCAAGGGGGACACTATGGCTACACCTTC
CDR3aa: CASSHPRQGGHYGYTF

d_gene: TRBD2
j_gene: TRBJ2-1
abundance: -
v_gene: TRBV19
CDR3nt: TGTGCCACCACACTAGCGGCCTCCTACAATGAGCAGTTCTTC
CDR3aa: CATTLAASYNEQFF

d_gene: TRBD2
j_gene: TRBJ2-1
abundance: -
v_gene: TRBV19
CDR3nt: TGTGCCAGTAGTATAGTAGCTAGCGGGAGGGGCGATGAGCAGTTCTTC
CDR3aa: CASSIVASGRGDEQFF

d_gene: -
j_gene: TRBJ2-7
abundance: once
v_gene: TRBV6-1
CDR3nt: TGTGCCAGCAGTGAAGGGGCGGGGAGTTTCTACGAGCAGTACTTC
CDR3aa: CASSEGAGSFYEQYF

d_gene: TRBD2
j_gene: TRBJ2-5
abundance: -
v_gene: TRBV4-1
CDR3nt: TGCGCCAGCAGCCAAGAAGGACTAGCGGGAGGCCTGAAAGAGACCCAGTACTTC
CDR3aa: CASSQEGLAGGLKETQYF

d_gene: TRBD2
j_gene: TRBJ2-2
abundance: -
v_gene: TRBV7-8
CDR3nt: TGTGCCAGCAGCAAATCTATAGCGGGAGGGAGCACCGGGGAGCTGTTTTTT
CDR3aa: CASSKSIAGGSTGELFF

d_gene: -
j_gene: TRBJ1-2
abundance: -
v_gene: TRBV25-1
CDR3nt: TGTGCCAGCAGTGAAGCCGGGGACTATGGCTACACCTTC
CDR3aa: CASSEAGDYGYTF